In this sample, the clone carrying this TCR beta chain turned up a few times. As yet, its antigen is unknown. The data stem from a study of early T cells in non-severe SARS-CoV-2 infection. Study-wide findings and caveats: Clonotype matching in VDJdb favored anti-spike CD8 responses and did not capture private and CD4 specificities.

Each CDR3 protein gets one entry after TCRdb re-called the 5' RACE reads with MiXCR. Of more than 95,000 distinct CDR3 sequences listed, about 10% were seen once; the top ten hold roughly 4.8%. The sample consisted of whole blood, taken at baseline. This TCR was sampled from an adult who was a healthcare worker with PCR-confirmed SARS-CoV-2 infection or an uninfected control (not recorded which).

CDR3 protein: CASSFRSRGVGYNEQFF. CDR3 coding DNA: TGTGCCAGCAGCTTCCGTTCTAGGGGCGTAGGGTACAATGAGCAGTTCTTC. The chain is built from TRBV7-3 and TRBJ2-1, with D maybe TRBD1 (5 bases). Germline lookup yields CDR1 SGHTA and CDR2 FQGTGA. V lost 3 bases, J lost 4 bases, and 19 bases lay in between. This CDR3 region has 17 residues.